In this sample, the clone carrying this TCR beta chain turned up a few times. This table comes from immunoSEQ multiplex PCR, and its TCRdb copy is limited to in-frame clones, with some not included. The table shows a few hundred thousand clones, with approximately 85% occurring only once. Individuals drawn from 20 to 30 US areas were roughly 18 to 89 years old. Donors in Cohort 3 counted as recovered after two negative PCRs, clearance, or symptom resolution. These data come from a study of blood T cell repertoires in COVID-19. Background on the study: T cells, B-cell-depleted T cells, or PBMCs provided the cDNA or gDNA that served as material.

The CDR3 has 15 residues. Trimming took 5 bases from V and 6 from J; bases not matched to a gene: 4. Per germline, CDR1 MDHEN and CDR2 SYDVKM. The TCR comes from a woman aged 45-65 years who had recovered from COVID-19. Sequenced material: PBMCs or T cells enriched from blood (not recorded which). The chain has TRBV28 and TRBJ2-2, with TRBD2 matching over 12 bases. CDR3 in DNA: TGTGCCAGCAGTCCCCTAGCGGGAGGGTCCGGGGAGCTGTTTTTT. It codes for CASSPLAGGSGELFF.